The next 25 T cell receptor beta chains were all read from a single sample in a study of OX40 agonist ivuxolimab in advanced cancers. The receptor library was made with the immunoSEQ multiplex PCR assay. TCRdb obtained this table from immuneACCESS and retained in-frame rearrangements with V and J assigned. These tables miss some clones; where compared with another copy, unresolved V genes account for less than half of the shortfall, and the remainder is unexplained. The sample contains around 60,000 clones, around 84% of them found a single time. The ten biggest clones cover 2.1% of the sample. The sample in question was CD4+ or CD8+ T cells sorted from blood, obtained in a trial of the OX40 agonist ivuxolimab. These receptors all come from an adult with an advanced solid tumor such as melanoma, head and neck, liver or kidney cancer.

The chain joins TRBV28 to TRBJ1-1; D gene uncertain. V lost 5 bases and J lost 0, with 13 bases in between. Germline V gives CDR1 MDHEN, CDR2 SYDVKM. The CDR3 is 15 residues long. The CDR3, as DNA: TGTGCCAGCAGTGACTTGGGGTCAATGAACACTGAAGCTTTCTTT. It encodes CASSDLGSMNTEAFF.

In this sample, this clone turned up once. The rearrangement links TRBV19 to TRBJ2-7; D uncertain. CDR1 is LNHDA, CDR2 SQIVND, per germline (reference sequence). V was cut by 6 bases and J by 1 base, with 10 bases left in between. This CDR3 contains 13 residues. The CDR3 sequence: CASSRSGSYEQYF. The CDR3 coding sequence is TGTGCCAGTAGCAGGTCTGGGTCCTACGAGCAGTACTTC.

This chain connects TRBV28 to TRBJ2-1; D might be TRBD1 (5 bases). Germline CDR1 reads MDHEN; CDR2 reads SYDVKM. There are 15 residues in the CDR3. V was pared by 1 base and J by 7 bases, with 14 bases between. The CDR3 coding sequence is TGTGCCAGCAGTTTATTCTCTGAGACAGTGAATGAGCAGTTCTTC. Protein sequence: CASSLFSETVNEQFF.

The CDR3 DNA reads TGCGCCAGCGGAGGGACAGGGCTTGGTCAAGAGACCCAGTACTTC. Amino acids: CASGGTGLGQETQYF. The J gene is TRBJ2-5, the V gene TRBV5-1, with TRBD1 matching 9 bases. V lost 7 bases, J lost 2 bases, and 9 bases stayed unmatched. The germline V gene has CDR1 SGHRS and CDR2 YFSETQ. The CDR3 sequence is 15 residues long.

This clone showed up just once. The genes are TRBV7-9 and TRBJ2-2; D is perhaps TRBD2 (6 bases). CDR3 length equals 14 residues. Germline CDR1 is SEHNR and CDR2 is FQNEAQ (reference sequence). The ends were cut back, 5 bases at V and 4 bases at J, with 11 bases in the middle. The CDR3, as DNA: TGTGCCAGCAGCCCGGGGCGGGGCACCGGGGAGCTGTTTTTT. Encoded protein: CASSPGRGTGELFF.

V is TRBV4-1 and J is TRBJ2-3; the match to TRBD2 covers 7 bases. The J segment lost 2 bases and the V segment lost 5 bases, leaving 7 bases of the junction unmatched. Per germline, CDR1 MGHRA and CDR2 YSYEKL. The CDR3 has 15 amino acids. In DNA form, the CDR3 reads TGCGCCAGCAGCGGGGGGGGACCCCCCACAGATACGCAGTATTTT. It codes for CASSGGGPPTDTQYF.

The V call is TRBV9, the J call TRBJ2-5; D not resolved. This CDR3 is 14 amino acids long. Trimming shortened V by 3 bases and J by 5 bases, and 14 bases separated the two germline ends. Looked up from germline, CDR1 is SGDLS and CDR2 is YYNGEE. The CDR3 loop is CASSEAPVGETQYF. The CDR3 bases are TGTGCCAGCAGCGAGGCCCCTGTGGGTGAGACCCAGTACTTC.

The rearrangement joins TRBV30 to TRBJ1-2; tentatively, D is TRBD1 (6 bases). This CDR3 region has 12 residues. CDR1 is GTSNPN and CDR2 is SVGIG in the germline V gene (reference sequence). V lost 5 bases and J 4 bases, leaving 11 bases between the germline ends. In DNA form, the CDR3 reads TGTGCCTGGTCGGGACAACCCTATGGCTACACCTTC. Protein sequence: CAWSGQPYGYTF.

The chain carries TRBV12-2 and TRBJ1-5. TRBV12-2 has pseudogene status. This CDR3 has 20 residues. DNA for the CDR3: TGTGCAAGTCGCCTGACCCCTAGGGGGGGGGTAGGCTATAGCAATCAGCCCCAGCATTTT. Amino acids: CASRLTPRGGVGYSNQPQHF.

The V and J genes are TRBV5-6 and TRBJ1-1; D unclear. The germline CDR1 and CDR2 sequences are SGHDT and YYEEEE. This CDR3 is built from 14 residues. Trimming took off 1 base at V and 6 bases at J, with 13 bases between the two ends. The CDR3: CASSLFPTVPEAFF. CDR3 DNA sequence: TGTGCCAGCAGCTTGTTTCCGACGGTGCCTGAAGCTTTCTTT.

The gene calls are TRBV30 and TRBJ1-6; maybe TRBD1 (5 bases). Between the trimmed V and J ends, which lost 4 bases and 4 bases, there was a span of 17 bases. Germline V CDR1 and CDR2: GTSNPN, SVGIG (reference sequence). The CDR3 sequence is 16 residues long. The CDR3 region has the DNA TGTGCCTGGAATGGAGCAACCCCAGGGTATAATTCACCCCTCCACTTT. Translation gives CAWNGATPGYNSPLHF.

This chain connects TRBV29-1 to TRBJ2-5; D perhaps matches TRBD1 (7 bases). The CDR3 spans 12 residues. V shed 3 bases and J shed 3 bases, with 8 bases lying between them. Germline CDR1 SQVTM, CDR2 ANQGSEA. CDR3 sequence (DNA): TGCAGCGTTGACAGGGGGGAAGAGACCCAGTACTTC. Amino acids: CSVDRGEETQYF.

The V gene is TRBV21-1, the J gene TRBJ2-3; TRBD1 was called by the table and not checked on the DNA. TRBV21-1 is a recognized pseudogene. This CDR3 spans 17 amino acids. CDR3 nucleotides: TGTGCCAGCAGCAAAAGGAGGACAGGGCTAGGCACAGATACGCAGTATTTT. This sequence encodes CASSKRRTGLGTDTQYF.

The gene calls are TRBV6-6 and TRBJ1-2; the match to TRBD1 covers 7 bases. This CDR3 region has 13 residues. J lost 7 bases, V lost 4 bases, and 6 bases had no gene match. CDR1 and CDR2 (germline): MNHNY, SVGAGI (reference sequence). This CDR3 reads CASSLQGLGGYTF. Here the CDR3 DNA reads TGTGCCAGCAGTTTACAGGGGCTGGGTGGCTACACCTTC.

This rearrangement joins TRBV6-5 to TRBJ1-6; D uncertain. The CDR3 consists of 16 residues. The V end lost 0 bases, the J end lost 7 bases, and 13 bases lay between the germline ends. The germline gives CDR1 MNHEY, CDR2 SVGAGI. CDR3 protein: CASSYSGGSLNSPLHF. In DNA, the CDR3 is TGTGCCAGCAGTTACTCCGGTGGCAGTCTAAATTCACCCCTCCACTTT.

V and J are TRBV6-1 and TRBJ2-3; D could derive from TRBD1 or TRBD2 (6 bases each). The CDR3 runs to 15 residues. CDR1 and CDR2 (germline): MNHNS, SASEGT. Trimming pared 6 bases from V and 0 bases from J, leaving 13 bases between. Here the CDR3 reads CASSGRGGSTDTQYF. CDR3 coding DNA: TGTGCCAGCAGCGGGAGAGGGGGTAGCACAGATACGCAGTATTTT.

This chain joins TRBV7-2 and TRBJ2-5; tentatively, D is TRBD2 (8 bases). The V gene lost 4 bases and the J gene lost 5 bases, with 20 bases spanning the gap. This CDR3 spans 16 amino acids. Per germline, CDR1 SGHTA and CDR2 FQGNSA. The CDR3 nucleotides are TGTGCCAGCAGCTCACCAGGACTAGCAGGGGGGGAGACCCAGTACTTC. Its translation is CASSSPGLAGGETQYF.

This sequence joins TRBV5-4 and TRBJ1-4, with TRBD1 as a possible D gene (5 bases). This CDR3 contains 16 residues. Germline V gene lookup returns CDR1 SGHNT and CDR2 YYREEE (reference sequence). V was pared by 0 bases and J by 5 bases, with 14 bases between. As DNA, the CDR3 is TGTGCCAGCAGCTTGGGCGGGGGGAGCTTCAATGAAAAACTGTTTTTT. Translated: CASSLGGGSFNEKLFF.

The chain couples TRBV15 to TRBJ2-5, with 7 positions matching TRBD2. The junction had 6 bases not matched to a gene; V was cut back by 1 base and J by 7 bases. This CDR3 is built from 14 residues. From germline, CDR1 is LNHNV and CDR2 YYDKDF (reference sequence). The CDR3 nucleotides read TGTGCCACCAGCAGAGTGGGGGGGGAGGCGACCCAGTACTTC. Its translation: CATSRVGGEATQYF.

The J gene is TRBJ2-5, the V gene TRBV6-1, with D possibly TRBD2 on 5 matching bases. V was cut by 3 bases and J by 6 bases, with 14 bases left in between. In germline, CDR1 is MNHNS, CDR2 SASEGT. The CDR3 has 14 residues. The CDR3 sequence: CASSDRGVIQTQYF. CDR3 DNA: TGTGCCAGCAGTGATCGGGGAGTGATCCAGACCCAGTACTTC.

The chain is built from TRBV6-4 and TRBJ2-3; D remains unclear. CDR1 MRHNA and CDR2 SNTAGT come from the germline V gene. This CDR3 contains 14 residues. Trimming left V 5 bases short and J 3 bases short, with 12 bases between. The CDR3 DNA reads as TGTGCCAGCAGTAGGGAATTGGGGACAGATACGCAGTATTTT. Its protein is CASSRELGTDTQYF.

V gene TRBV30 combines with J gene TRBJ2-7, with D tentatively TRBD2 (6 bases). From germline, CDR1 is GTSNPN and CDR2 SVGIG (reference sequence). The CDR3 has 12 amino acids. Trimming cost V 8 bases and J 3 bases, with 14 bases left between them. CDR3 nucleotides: TGTGCCGCGCAACGGGGGAACTACGAGCAGTACTTC. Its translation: CAAQRGNYEQYF.

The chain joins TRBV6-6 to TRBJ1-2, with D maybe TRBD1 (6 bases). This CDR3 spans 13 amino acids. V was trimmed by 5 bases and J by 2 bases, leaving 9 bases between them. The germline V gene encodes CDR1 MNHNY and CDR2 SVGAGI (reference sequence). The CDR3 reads CASSTGQNYGYTF. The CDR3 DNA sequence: TGTGCCAGCAGTACCGGACAGAACTATGGCTACACCTTC.

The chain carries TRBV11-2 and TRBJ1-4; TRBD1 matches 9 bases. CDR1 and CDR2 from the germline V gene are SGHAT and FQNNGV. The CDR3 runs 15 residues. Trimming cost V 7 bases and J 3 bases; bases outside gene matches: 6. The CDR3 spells CASNQQGAANEKLFF. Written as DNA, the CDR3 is TGTGCCAGCAACCAACAGGGGGCGGCTAATGAAAAACTGTTTTTT.

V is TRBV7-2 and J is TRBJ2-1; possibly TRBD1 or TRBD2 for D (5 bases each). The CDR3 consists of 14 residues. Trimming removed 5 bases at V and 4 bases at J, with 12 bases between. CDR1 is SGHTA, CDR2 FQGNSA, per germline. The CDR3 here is CASSVRDGYNEQFF. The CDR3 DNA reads TGTGCCAGCAGCGTCCGGGACGGATACAATGAGCAGTTCTTC.